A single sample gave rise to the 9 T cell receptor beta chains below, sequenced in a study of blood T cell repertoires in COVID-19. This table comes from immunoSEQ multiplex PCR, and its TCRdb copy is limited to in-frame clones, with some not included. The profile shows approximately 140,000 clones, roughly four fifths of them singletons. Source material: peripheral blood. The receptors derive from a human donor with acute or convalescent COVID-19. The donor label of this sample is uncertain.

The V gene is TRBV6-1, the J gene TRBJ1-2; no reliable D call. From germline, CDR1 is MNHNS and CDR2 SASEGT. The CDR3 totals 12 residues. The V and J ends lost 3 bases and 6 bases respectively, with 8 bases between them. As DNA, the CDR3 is TGTGCCAGCAGTGAGGGAGGGAATGGCTACACCTTC. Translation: CASSEGGNGYTF.

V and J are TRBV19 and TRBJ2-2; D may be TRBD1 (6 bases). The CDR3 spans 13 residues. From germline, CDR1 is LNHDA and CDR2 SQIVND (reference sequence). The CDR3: CVVTDRNTGELFF. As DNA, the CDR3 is TGTGTCGTAACGGACAGGAACACCGGGGAGCTGTTTTTT.

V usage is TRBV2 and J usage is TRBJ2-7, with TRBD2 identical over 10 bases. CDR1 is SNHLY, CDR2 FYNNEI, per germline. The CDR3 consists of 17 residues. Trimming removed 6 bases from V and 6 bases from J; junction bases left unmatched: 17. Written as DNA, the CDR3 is TGTGCCAGCAGCCCCCCCCTTAGCGGGGGGATATCGGGCGAGCAGTACGTC. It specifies CASSPPLSGGISGEQYV.

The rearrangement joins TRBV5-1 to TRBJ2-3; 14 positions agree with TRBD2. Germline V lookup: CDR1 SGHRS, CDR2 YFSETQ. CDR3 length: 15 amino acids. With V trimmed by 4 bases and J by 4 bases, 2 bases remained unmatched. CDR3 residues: CASSRLAGGADTQYF. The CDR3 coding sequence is TGCGCCAGCAGCCGACTAGCGGGGGGGGCAGATACGCAGTATTTT.

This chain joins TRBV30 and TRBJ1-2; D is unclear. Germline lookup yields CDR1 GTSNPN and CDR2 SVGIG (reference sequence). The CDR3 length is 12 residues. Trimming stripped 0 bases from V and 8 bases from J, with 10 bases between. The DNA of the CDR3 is TGTGCCTGGAGTGTACCGGCAGGCGGCTACACCTTC. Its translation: CAWSVPAGGYTF.

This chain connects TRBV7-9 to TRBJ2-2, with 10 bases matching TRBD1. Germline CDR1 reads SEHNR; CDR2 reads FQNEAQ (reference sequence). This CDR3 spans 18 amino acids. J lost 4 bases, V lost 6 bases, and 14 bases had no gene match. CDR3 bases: TGTGCCAGCAGTCCCGACAGGGGGCTGATGGCGAGCACCGGGGAGCTGTTTTTT. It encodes CASSPDRGLMASTGELFF. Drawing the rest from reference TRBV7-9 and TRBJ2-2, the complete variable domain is DTGVSQNPRHKITKRGQNVTFRCDPISEHNRLYWYRQTLGQGPEFLTYFQNEAQLEKSRLLSDRFSAERPKGSFSTLEIQRTEQGDSAMYLCASSPDRGLMASTGELFFGEGSRLTVL.

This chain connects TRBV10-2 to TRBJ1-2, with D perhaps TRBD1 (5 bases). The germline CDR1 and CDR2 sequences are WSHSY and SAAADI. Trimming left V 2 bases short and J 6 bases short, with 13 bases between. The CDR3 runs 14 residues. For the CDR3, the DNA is TGCGCCAGCAGTGAGCCCTCGACAGCAGATGGCTACACCTTC. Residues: CASSEPSTADGYTF.

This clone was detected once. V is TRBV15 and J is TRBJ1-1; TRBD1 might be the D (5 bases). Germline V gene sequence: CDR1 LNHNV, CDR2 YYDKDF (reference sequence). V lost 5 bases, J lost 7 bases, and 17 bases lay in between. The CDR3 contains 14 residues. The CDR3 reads CATSSRRDSLEAFF. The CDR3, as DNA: TGTGCCACCAGCTCCCGTAGAGACAGTCTTGAAGCTTTCTTT.

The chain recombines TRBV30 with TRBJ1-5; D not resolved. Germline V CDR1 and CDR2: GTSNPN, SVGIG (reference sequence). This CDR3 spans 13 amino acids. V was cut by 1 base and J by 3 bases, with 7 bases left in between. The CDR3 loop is CAWSGQDNQPQHF. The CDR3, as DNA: TGTGCCTGGAGTGGTCAGGACAATCAGCCCCAGCATTTT. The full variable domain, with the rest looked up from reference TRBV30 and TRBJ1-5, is SQTIHQWPATLVQPVGSPLSLECTVEGTSNPNLYWYRQAAGRGLQLLFYSVGIGQISSEVPQNLSASRPQDRQFILSSKKLLLSDSGFYLCAWSGQDNQPQHFGDGTRLSIL.